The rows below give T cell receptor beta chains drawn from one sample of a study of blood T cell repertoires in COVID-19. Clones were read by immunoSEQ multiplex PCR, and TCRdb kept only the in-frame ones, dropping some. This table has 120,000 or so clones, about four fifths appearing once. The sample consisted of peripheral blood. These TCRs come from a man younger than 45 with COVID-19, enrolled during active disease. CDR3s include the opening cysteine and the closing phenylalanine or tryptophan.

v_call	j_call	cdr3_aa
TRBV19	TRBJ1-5	CASSPGTGGQGPQHF
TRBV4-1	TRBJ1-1	CASSQWEGGTEAFF
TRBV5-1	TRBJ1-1	CASRTGGLTEAFF
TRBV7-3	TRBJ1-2	CASSLGGIGYGYTF
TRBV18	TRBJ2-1	CASSPKIAGYNEQFF
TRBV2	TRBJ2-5	CASRQQGAQETQYF
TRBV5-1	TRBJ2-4	CAREEAGPNIQYF
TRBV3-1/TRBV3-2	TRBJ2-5	CASSLGTDQETQYF
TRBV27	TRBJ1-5	CASKYREGSNQPQHF
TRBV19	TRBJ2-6	CARHRTGITSGANVLTF
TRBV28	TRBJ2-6	CASSAGLSSGANVLTF
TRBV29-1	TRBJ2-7	CSVEVGAMGEQYF
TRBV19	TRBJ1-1	CASSMDRSLGNTEAFF
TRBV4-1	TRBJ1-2	CASSQDPQGYGYTF
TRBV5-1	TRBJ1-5	CASSLGSDQPQHF
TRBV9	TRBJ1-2	CASSVVGQGKIGF
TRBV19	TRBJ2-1	CASSTGLAGVDEQFF
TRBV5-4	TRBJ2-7	CASSLGSSSYEQYF
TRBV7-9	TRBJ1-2	CASSLTGSGYTF
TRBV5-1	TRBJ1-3	CASTPAGSGNTIYF
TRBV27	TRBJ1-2	CATGVGGANYGYTF
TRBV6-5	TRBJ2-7	CASKQGAYEQYF
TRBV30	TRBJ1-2	CAWGRGYLNYGYTF
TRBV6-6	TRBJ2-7	CASSYSRGTYEQYF
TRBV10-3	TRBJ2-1	CAISEGLGDEQFF
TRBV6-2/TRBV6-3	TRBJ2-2	CASSYSTTSFAGELFF
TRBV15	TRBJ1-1	CATSPLLGNTEAFF
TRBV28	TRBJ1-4	CASSFRDSEKLFF
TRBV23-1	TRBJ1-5	CASSPKSRAEKVYQPQHF
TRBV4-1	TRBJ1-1	CASSQGQGTQNTEAFF
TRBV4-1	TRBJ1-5	CASSLRGGASNQPQHF
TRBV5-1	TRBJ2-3	CASSASLAGTTDTQYF
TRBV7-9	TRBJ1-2	CASSLADRGYGYTF
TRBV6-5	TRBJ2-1	CASSYKSGGTEQFF
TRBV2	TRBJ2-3	CASSAGLAGGWDTQYF
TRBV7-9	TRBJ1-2	CASSLSTGELYGYTF
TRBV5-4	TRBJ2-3	CASSRIPGQGADTQYF
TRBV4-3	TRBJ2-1	CASSPPGFNEQFF
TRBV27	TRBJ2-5	CASSFSVGYQETQYF
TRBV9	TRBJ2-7	CASLWAGGKHYEQYF
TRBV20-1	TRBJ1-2	CRGGTNNGYTF
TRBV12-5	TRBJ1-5	CASGPGGSANQPQHF
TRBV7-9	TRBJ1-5	CASSLDNSNQPQHF
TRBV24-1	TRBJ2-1	CATSDGPDSGSINEQFF
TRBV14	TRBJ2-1	CASSPTSGRYNEQFF
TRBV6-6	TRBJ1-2	CASSLRATGPQRYGYTF
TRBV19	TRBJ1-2	CASSITGAFGYTF
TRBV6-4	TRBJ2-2	CASSPTGQDTGELFF
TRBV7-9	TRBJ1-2	CASSLDRANYGYTF
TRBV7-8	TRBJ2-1	CASILAGGHNEQFF
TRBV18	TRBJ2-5	CASSPPGGVEETQYF
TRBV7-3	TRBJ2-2	CASSLRGTGELFF
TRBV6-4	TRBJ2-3	CASSDTYPPGLGTDTQYF
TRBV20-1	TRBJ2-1	CSAQLGDEQFF
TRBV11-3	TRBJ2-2	CASSSGRGLYTGELFF
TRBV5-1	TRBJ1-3	CASSLAPARVSGNTIYF
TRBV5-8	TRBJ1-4	CASSLRGRGREKLFF
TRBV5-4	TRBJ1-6	CASSWDRDSPLHF